The entry below describes one T cell receptor beta chain. Its antigen remains unidentified. The V gene lost 1 base and the J gene lost 10 bases, with 14 bases spanning the gap. The CDR3 is 14 residues long. The germline V gene has CDR1 SGHVS and CDR2 FQNEAQ. The source of the sample is a study of Graves' ophthalmopathy and Graves' hyperthyroidism. Regarding the study as a whole: Most thyroid clonotypes with frequency above 0.001 were detected in blood too.

Amplification targeted the TCR beta CDR3 regions, with RNA transcripts as the source material. First-round RT-PCR employed HTBI primers, with a second-round multiplex PCR after it. MiXCR was run by TCRdb on the multiplex PCR reads, yielding one entry per CDR3 protein. Of 560,000 or so distinct CDR3 sequences listed, roughly 40% are singletons. Sequencing was performed on peripheral blood or thyroid tissue (not recorded which). The TCR sequence derives from an adult man with Graves' hyperthyroidism. The rearrangement links TRBV7-8 to TRBJ1-5; D not certain. CDR3 coding DNA: TGTGCCAGCAGCTTAGGTGGCGGCCAATCTCCCCAGCATTTT. This translates into CASSLGGGQSPQHF.